This T cell receptor (beta chain) emerged from a study of blood T cells in healthy people across ages. General study findings and limits: Across samples, TCR beta diversity tracked strongly with naive T cell percentage. In long-lived donors, naive CD4+ cell counts and diversity exceeded those of aged donors.

Concerning this clonotype itself: What it binds is not known.

The authors ran a second PCR of about 6 to 12 cycles using a sample-barcoded 5' primer and a J-beta primer mix. One entry per CDR3 protein, called by TCRdb with MiXCR from the 5' RACE reads. The data show 500,000 to 700,000 distinct CDR3 sequences, approximately 30% seen once. The authors isolated at least 6.5 million PBMCs per sample. The CDR3 loop spans 14 amino acids. V lost 4 bases and J lost 1; bases outside the gene matches: 4. CDR1 and CDR2 from the germline V gene are SGHRS and YFSETQ. Sequencing was done on a sample of blood. The receptor was derived from a woman aged 80 or over in good health. The J gene is TRBJ2-5, the V gene TRBV5-1, with TRBD1 identical over 7 bases. The CDR3 nucleotides read TGCGCCAGCAGCCACACAGGGGTCCAAGAGACCCAGTACTTC. Translation gives CASSHTGVQETQYF.